These 5 T cell receptor beta chains were sequenced from one sample in a study of T cell responses to AZD1222 COVID-19 vaccine. Produced via immunoSEQ multiplex PCR; TCRdb's table is partial and in-frame only. The sample consists of 150,000 to 200,000 clones, roughly 91% of them appearing once. Sample: peripheral blood, taken 28 days after the second AZD1222 dose. These receptors were obtained from an adult who received the AZD1222 COVID-19 vaccine.

The chain couples TRBV7-3 to TRBJ2-5; TRBD2 matches at 13 bases. The CDR3 contains 15 residues. CDR1 is SGHTA, CDR2 FQGTGA, per germline. Trimming at V came to 5 bases and at J to 7 bases, leaving 7 bases not matched to a gene. CDR3 in amino acids: CASSPGTSGIWTQYF. The CDR3 DNA sequence: TGTGCCAGCAGCCCGGGGACTAGCGGGATATGGACCCAGTACTTC.

This chain uses TRBV7-2 with TRBJ1-5; TRBD1 agrees at 7 bases. CDR1 is SGHTA and CDR2 is FQGNSA in the germline V gene. Germline trimming cut 3 bases from V and 0 bases from J; bases unmatched to any gene: 5. The CDR3 is 16 residues long. The CDR3 protein is CASSLTRDSSNQPQHF. Here the CDR3 DNA reads TGTGCCAGCAGCTTGACTCGGGACAGTAGCAATCAGCCCCAGCATTTT.

The V and J genes are TRBV28 and TRBJ2-5; the D is unclear. V gave up 6 bases and J gave up 5 bases, with 19 bases separating them. The CDR3 consists of 15 residues. Germline CDR1 MDHEN, CDR2 SYDVKM. The CDR3 coding sequence is TGTGCCAGCAGCCCCCCAGGTAGGGTCGGGGAGACCCAGTACTTC. As protein: CASSPPGRVGETQYF.

With respect to this clone: Other DNA sequences in the same sample also yield this CDR3. This sequence joins TRBV5-6 and TRBJ2-3, with 8 bases fitting TRBD2. Trimming took 4 bases from V and 2 from J; bases not matched to a gene: 6. The CDR3 spans 15 residues. Germline V CDR1 and CDR2: SGHDT, YYEEEE. The chain's CDR3 is CASSLGLGDTDTQYF. As DNA, the CDR3 is TGTGCCAGCAGCCTGGGACTAGGAGACACAGATACGCAGTATTTT. The full variable domain, in which reference TRBV5-6 and TRBJ2-3 provide the parts outside the CDR3, is DAGVTQSPTHLIKTRGQQVTLRCSPKSGHDTVSWYQQALGQGPQFIFQYYEEEERQRGNFPDRFSGHQFPNYSSELNVNALLLGDSALYLCASSLGLGDTDTQYFGPGTRLTVL.

J is TRBJ2-1 and V is TRBV7-2; no clear D gene. CDR3 size: 11 residues. In germline, CDR1 is SGHTA, CDR2 FQGNSA. V was pared by 3 bases and J by 7 bases, with 4 bases between. In DNA form, the CDR3 reads TGTGCCAGCAGCTTGGAGAATGAGCAGTTCTTC. It specifies CASSLENEQFF.